This is a list of T cell receptor beta chains from one sample in a study of blood T cells in healthy people across ages. Using its own MiXCR run on the 5' RACE reads, TCRdb lists one record per CDR3 protein. The table shows over 1,200,000 distinct CDR3 sequences, with roughly 64% occurring only once. The sequencing sample was made of blood. The receptors derive from a man in his late teens or twenties in good health. Each CDR3 is given with its conserved first and last residue. Each record gives: V gene, J gene, CDR3 protein.

>TRBV19|TRBJ1-2
CASSIRTGYGYTF
>TRBV6-1|.
CASLGQGRTYEQYF
>TRBV4-3|TRBJ1-5
CASSRLFGGGGQPQHF
>TRBV9|.
CASSGSGIGNEQYF
>TRBV7-8|TRBJ2-4
CASSPTSGRREQYF
>TRBV13|TRBJ2-5
CASSRLGGGETQYF
>TRBV28|TRBJ2-7
CASSPIVEATYEQYF
>TRBV4-1|TRBJ2-1
CASSQTLRQIAPYEQFF
>TRBV29-1|TRBJ1-2
CSGRQDDYGYTF
>TRBV5-1|TRBJ2-2
CASSPPTSGVTGELFF
>TRBV6-5|TRBJ1-1
CASSYHPLNTEAFF
>TRBV27|TRBJ1-2
CASSSKARYGYTF
>TRBV15|TRBJ2-4
CATSLTKGVREQYF
>TRBV7-9|TRBJ2-7
CASSLVLSGSFYEQYF
>TRBV2|TRBJ1-4
CASSPRAGGELFF
>TRBV6-5|TRBJ2-1
CASSYSLFSYNEQFF
>TRBV7-2|TRBJ2-2
CASSPGLATGELFF
>TRBV2|TRBJ2-7
CASSLYPSSYEQYF
>TRBV7-9|TRBJ2-7
CASSRWDREGDEQYF
>TRBV19|.
CASSMRTIGETQYF
>TRBV11-2|TRBJ2-4
CASSATRQYPKNIQYF
>TRBV7-2|TRBJ2-7
CASSSRTGSRYEQYF
>TRBV7-2|TRBJ2-2
CASSLAYAGRTGELFF